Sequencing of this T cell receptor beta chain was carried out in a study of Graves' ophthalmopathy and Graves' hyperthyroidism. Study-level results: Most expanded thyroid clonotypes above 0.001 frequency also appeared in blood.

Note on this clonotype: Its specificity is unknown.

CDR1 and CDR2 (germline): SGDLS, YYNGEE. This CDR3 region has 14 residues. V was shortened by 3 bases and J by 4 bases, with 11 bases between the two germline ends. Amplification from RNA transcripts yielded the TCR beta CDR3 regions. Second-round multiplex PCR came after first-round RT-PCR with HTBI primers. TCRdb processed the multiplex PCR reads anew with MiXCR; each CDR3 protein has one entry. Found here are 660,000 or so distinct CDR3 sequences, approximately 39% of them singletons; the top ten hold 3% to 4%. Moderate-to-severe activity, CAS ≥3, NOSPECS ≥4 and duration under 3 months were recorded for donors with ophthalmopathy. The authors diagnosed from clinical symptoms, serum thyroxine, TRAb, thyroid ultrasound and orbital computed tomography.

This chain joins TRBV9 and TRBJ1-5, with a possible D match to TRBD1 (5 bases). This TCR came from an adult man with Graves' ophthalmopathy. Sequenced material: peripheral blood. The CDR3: CASSADSENQPQHF. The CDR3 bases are TGTGCCAGCAGCGCCGACAGCGAGAATCAGCCCCAGCATTTT. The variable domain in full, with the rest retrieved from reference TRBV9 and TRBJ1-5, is DSGVTQTPKHLITATGQRVTLRCSPRSGDLSVYWYQQSLDQGLQFLIQYYNGEERAKGNILERFSAQQFPDLHSELNLSSLELGDSALYFCASSADSENQPQHFGDGTRLSIL.